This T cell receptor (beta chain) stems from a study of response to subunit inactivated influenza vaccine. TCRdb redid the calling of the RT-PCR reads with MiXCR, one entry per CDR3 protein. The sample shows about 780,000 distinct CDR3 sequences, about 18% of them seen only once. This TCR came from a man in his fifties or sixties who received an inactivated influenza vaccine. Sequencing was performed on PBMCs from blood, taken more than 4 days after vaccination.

The CDR3 sequence is CASRTTGDRYEQYF. CDR3 DNA sequence: TGTGCCAGCAGAACGACAGGGGACCGTTACGAGCAGTACTTC. This sequence joins TRBV7-9 and TRBJ2-7, with TRBD1 matching over 8 bases. This CDR3 contains 14 residues. Germline V gives CDR1 SEHNR, CDR2 FQNEAQ (reference sequence). Trimming cost V 6 bases and J 4 bases; bases outside gene matches: 8.